What follows are 29 T cell receptor beta chains derived from one specimen sequenced in a study of blood T cell repertoires in COVID-19. Repertoires were generated with immunoSEQ multiplex PCR, while TCRdb's copy carries only in-frame clones and drops some. This table holds over 100,000 clones, around 84% found once. Material: peripheral blood. The receptors come from a man aged 50-59 years with active or convalescent COVID-19.

The V call is TRBV3-1 (or the pseudogene TRBV3-2), the J call TRBJ2-5; D may be TRBD1 (5 bases). Germline values: CDR1 LGHDT, CDR2 YNNKEL (reference sequence). V lost 0 bases and J lost 5, with 10 bases in between. The CDR3 contains 14 residues. This chain's CDR3 is CASSQDRRVETQYF. The CDR3 DNA is TGTGCCAGCAGCCAAGACCGCAGGGTGGAGACCCAGTACTTC.

The V call is TRBV6-5, the J call TRBJ1-2; no clear D gene. CDR1 MNHEY and CDR2 SVGAGI come from the germline V gene. The CDR3 is made up of 13 amino acids. Trimming took 5 bases from V and 1 from J, leaving 8 bases between them. The CDR3 DNA follows: TGTGCCAGCAGTCAGCAGGTTAACTATGGCTACACCTTC. It codes for CASSQQVNYGYTF.

This chain uses TRBV5-1 with TRBJ2-5; D not certain. This CDR3 contains 14 residues. Trimming took 0 bases from V and 1 from J, leaving 7 bases between them. CDR1 and CDR2 from the germline V gene are SGHRS and YFSETQ. In nucleotides, the CDR3 is TGCGCCAGCAGCTTGGCCCACAGCCAAGAGACCCAGTACTTC. This gives the protein CASSLAHSQETQYF.

The chain uses TRBV7-2 and TRBJ1-3; 7 bases fit TRBD1. Trimming took 10 bases from V and 2 from J; bases not matched to a gene: 5. The CDR3 loop spans 13 amino acids. Germline values: CDR1 SGHTA, CDR2 FQGNSA. The CDR3 loop is CATFQGAGNTIYF. Here the CDR3 DNA reads TGTGCCACCTTTCAGGGGGCTGGAAACACCATATATTTT.

Here the CDR3 reads CASSQVQGGESNQPQHF. In nucleotides, the CDR3 is TGCGCCAGCAGCCAAGTACAGGGAGGGGAGAGCAATCAGCCCCAGCATTTT. This chain links TRBV4-1 with TRBJ1-5; the D gene is possibly TRBD1 (6 bases). The CDR3 extends over 17 amino acids. Trimming shortened V by 1 base and J by 1 base, and 14 bases separated the two germline ends. The V gene's germline CDR1 is MGHRA and CDR2 YSYEKL.

This clone occurred a few times. The chain couples TRBV2 to TRBJ2-1, with a possible D match to TRBD2 (5 bases). There are 12 residues in the CDR3. Trimming took 5 bases from V and 9 from J, leaving 11 bases between them. Germline loops: CDR1 SNHLY, CDR2 FYNNEI. The CDR3 bases are TGTGCCAGCAGTAAGGACTGGAGTGAGCAGTTCTTC. This translates into CASSKDWSEQFF.

V is TRBV18 and J is TRBJ1-6, with 7 bases that match TRBD1. Germline CDR1 KGHSH, CDR2 LQKENI. CDR3 length: 15 amino acids. The ends lost 3 bases at V and 8 bases at J; junction bases unmatched: 7. The CDR3 DNA is TGTGCCAGCTCACCCCGGGACAGTATAGATTCACCCCTCCACTTT. Protein product: CASSPRDSIDSPLHF.

CDR3 amino acids: CASADSNYGYTF. DNA of the CDR3: TGTGCATCAGCGGATTCCAACTATGGCTACACCTTC. This chain joins TRBV10-3 and TRBJ1-2; D uncertain. The CDR3 totals 12 residues. Germline V gives CDR1 ENHRY, CDR2 SYGVKD.

The genes are TRBV12-3 or TRBV12-4 and TRBJ1-2, with a tentative D call TRBD1 (6 bases). The CDR3 is made up of 13 amino acids. Trimming removed 5 bases at V and 5 bases at J, with 12 bases between. For the CDR3, the DNA is TGTGCCAGCAGTCGAAGACAGGCGTATGGCTACACCTTC. Translation: CASSRRQAYGYTF.

The V and J genes are TRBV18 and TRBJ1-1; D is unclear. Germline CDR1 reads KGHSH; CDR2 reads LQKENI. V was pared by 4 bases and J by 3 bases, with 18 bases between. This CDR3 has 16 residues. The CDR3, as DNA: TGTGCCAGCTCACTCACGGTTGGAGTTTCACACACTGAAGCTTTCTTT. It encodes CASSLTVGVSHTEAFF. Complete variable domain (other parts from reference TRBV18 and TRBJ1-1): NAGVMQNPRHLVRRRGQEARLRCSPMKGHSHVYWYRQLPEEGLKFMVYLQKENIIDESGMPKERFSAEFPKEGPSILRIQQVVRGDSAAYFCASSLTVGVSHTEAFFGQGTRLTVV.

The chain is built from TRBV5-5 and TRBJ2-7; the D gene is possibly TRBD2 (5 bases). Germline V gene lookup returns CDR1 SGHKS and CDR2 YYEKEE (reference sequence). V was clipped by 2 bases and J by 0 bases, with 9 bases between them. CDR3 length equals 14 residues. This CDR3 is CASSFSGSSYEQYF. The CDR3 DNA follows: TGTGCCAGCAGCTTTTCTGGGAGCTCCTACGAGCAGTACTTC.

With regard to this clone: Other DNA sequences of this sample code for an identical CDR3. This sequence joins TRBV6-1 and TRBJ1-2; 8 nucleotides line up with TRBD1. Germline trimming cut 1 base from V and 7 bases from J; bases unmatched to any gene: 5. Germline V CDR1 and CDR2: MNHNS, SASEGT. The CDR3 sequence is 14 residues long. The CDR3 DNA follows: TGTGCCAGCAGTGAAGAGGCAGGGGGCAGTGGCTACACCTTC. Its protein is CASSEEAGGSGYTF.

The genes are TRBV19 and TRBJ1-2, with 8 nucleotides matching TRBD1. The junction had 8 bases not matched to a gene; V was cut back by 2 bases and J by 6 bases. Per germline, CDR1 LNHDA and CDR2 SQIVND (reference sequence). There are 15 residues in the CDR3. CDR3 protein: CASSITEQGGDGYTF. CDR3 nucleotide sequence: TGTGCCAGTAGTATAACGGAACAGGGGGGAGATGGCTACACCTTC.

Turning to this clone: This CDR3 is also generated by other DNA sequences in the sample. The V and J genes are TRBV6-5 and TRBJ1-2, with 10 bases lining up with TRBD1. The J segment lost 2 bases and the V segment lost 6 bases, leaving 3 bases of the junction unmatched. CDR1 MNHEY and CDR2 SVGAGI come from the germline V gene. The CDR3 sequence is 14 residues long. For the CDR3, the DNA is TGTGCCAGCAGAAGACAGGGGGCAAACTATGGCTACACCTTC. Encoded protein: CASRRQGANYGYTF.

V usage is TRBV29-1 and J usage is TRBJ2-1; 7 bases line up with TRBD1. CDR1 and CDR2 (germline): SQVTM, ANQGSEA. The CDR3 contains 13 residues. V was pared by 7 bases and J by 4 bases, with 7 bases of the junction left unmatched. The DNA for the CDR3 is TGCAGCGCCGGGACAGCTTTTTACAATGAGCAGTTCTTC. Residues: CSAGTAFYNEQFF.

The rearrangement uses TRBV18 and TRBJ2-5; D call uncertain. This CDR3 region has 12 residues. Trimming cost V 6 bases and J 3 bases, with 8 bases left between them. The V gene's germline CDR1 is KGHSH and CDR2 LQKENI. The chain's CDR3 is CASSPQEETQYF. The CDR3 DNA is TGTGCCAGCTCCCCTCAGGAAGAGACCCAGTACTTC.

The genes are TRBV5-1 and TRBJ2-5, with D tentatively TRBD1 (6 bases). The CDR3 covers 13 residues. Trimming pared 7 bases from V and 5 bases from J, leaving 15 bases between. Germline loops: CDR1 SGHRS, CDR2 YFSETQ. This CDR3 reads CASGTSGEETQYF. DNA of the CDR3: TGCGCCAGCGGCACCTCAGGGGAGGAGACCCAGTACTTC.

The J gene is TRBJ1-6, the V gene TRBV6-5, with D possibly matching TRBD1 (6 bases). V was clipped by 8 bases and J by 10 bases, with 15 bases between them. CDR3 length: 13 amino acids. Germline V gene lookup returns CDR1 MNHEY and CDR2 SVGAGI. The CDR3 sequence is CASATGSESPLHF. Written as DNA, the CDR3 is TGTGCCAGCGCAACAGGGTCAGAGTCACCCCTCCACTTT.

The chain recombines TRBV7-9 with TRBJ1-1, with a possible D match to TRBD1 (5 bases). In germline, CDR1 is SEHNR, CDR2 FQNEAQ (reference sequence). The CDR3 has 15 residues. V lost 5 bases, J lost 1 base, and 14 bases lay in between. The CDR3 region is CASSRIADRNTEAFF. CDR3 nucleotide sequence: TGTGCCAGCAGCCGTATAGCTGACAGGAACACTGAAGCTTTCTTT.

The V gene is TRBV3-1 (or the pseudogene TRBV3-2), the J gene TRBJ1-1; D might be TRBD1 (5 bases). Trimming removed 4 bases at V and 2 bases at J, with 11 bases between. Per the germline V gene, CDR1 is LGHDT and CDR2 is YNNKEL (reference sequence). This CDR3 is built from 14 residues. The CDR3 here is CASSPRGINTEAFF. The DNA of the CDR3 is TGTGCCAGCAGCCCTCGGGGGATTAACACTGAAGCTTTCTTT.

The rearrangement uses TRBV6-2 or TRBV6-3 and TRBJ1-5, with 9 positions matching TRBD1. CDR1 is MNHEY and CDR2 is SVGEGT in the germline V gene. The CDR3 runs 15 residues. With 5 bases clipped from V and 6 bases from J, the junction kept 8 bases outside the gene matches. For the CDR3, the DNA is TGTGCCAGCAGTCAAACAGGGGGCGGCGGTCAGCCCCAGCATTTT. This gives the protein CASSQTGGGGQPQHF.

The gene calls are TRBV6-5 and TRBJ1-3, with D possibly TRBD1 on 6 matching bases. Germline V lookup: CDR1 MNHEY, CDR2 SVGAGI. V was cut by 6 bases and J by 3 bases, with 9 bases left in between. There are 13 residues in the CDR3. CDR3 loop: CASSTGNGNTIYF. The CDR3, as DNA: TGTGCCAGCAGCACAGGGAATGGAAACACCATATATTTT.

The rearrangement links TRBV6-1 to TRBJ1-2, with 9 bases identical to TRBD1. V lost 2 bases and J lost 8; bases outside the gene matches: 3. Germline V gene lookup returns CDR1 MNHNS and CDR2 SASEGT. The CDR3 loop spans 13 amino acids. The CDR3 loop is CASSESDRGGYTF. CDR3 sequence (DNA): TGTGCCAGCAGTGAATCGGACAGGGGAGGCTACACCTTC.

The chain couples TRBV4-1 to TRBJ2-7, with 8 bases aligning to TRBD1. Germline values: CDR1 MGHRA, CDR2 YSYEKL. After removal of 0 bases from V and 5 bases from J, the junction contained 12 bases not matched to a gene. The length of the CDR3 is 17 residues. The DNA for the CDR3 is TGCGCCAGCAGCCAAGATTTATCCGGACAGGGATACAACGAGCAGTACTTC. Its protein is CASSQDLSGQGYNEQYF.

This clone was seen only once. DNA of the CDR3: TGCAGCGTTGAAGGAGGACAGGGACTCCTCCAAGAGACCCAGTACTTC. Protein sequence: CSVEGGQGLLQETQYF. The V gene is TRBV29-1, the J gene TRBJ2-5, with 8 bases aligning to TRBD1. V gave up 1 base and J gave up 1 base; unmatched junction bases: 8. Germline V gene data show CDR1 as SQVTM and CDR2 as ANQGSEA. This CDR3 comprises 16 residues.

The CDR3: CSAKGGAQDEQFF. Written as DNA, the CDR3 is TGCAGCGCCAAAGGGGGGGCGCAGGATGAGCAGTTCTTC. The chain has TRBV29-1 and TRBJ2-1; D might be TRBD2 (7 bases). Germline lookup yields CDR1 SQVTM and CDR2 ANQGSEA. This CDR3 has 13 residues. The V gene lost 7 bases and the J gene lost 8 bases, with 18 bases spanning the gap.

J is TRBJ2-7 and V is TRBV19; a weak D match, TRBD1 (6 bases). The CDR3 is 15 residues long. CDR1 is LNHDA and CDR2 is SQIVND in the germline V gene (reference sequence). Trimming left V 5 bases short and J 0 bases short, with 14 bases between. The CDR3 region is CASSGNRASSYEQYV. CDR3 nucleotides: TGTGCCAGTAGTGGCAACAGGGCCAGCTCCTACGAGCAGTACGTC.

The rearrangement joins TRBV6-5 to TRBJ1-1, with D unclear. The germline CDR1 and CDR2 sequences are MNHEY and SVGAGI. This CDR3 has 13 residues. Between the trimmed V and J ends, which lost 5 bases and 1 base, there was a span of 8 bases. The chain's CDR3 is CASSINRNTEAFF. DNA for the CDR3: TGTGCCAGCAGTATTAACAGGAACACTGAAGCTTTCTTT.

In DNA, the CDR3 is TGTGCCAGTAAACCGGGACAGGGGGGCAGCTCCTACAATGAGCAGTTCTTC. Its protein is CASKPGQGGSSYNEQFF. This chain connects TRBV19 to TRBJ2-1, with 11 bases lining up with TRBD1. This CDR3 region has 17 residues. CDR1 LNHDA and CDR2 SQIVND come from the germline V gene (reference sequence). V shed 7 bases and J 0 bases; nucleotides not matched to a gene: 8.